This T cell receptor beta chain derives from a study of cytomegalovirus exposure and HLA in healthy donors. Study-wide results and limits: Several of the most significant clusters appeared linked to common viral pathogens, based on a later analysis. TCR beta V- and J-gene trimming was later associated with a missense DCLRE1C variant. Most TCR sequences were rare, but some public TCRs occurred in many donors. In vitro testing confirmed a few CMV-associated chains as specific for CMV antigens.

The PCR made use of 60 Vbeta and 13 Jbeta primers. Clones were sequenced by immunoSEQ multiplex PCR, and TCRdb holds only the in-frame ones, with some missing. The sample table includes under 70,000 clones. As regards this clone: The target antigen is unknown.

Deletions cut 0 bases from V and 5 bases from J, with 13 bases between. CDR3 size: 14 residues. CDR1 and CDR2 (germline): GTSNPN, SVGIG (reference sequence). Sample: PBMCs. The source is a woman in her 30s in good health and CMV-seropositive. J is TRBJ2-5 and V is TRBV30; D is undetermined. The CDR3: CAWSVGDPEETQYF. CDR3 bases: TGTGCCTGGAGTGTTGGAGACCCCGAGGAGACCCAGTACTTC.